These T cell receptor beta chains were read from a single sample in a study of CD8 T cells in ankylosing spondylitis. TCRdb fed the 5' RACE reads into MiXCR, producing one record per CDR3 protein. The data contain about 440,000 distinct CDR3 sequences, about a sixth of them singletons. The sample was blood, either unsorted or a sorted T cell fraction (not recorded which). Receptors were obtained from a male donor with ankylosing spondylitis. CDR3s include the opening cysteine and the closing phenylalanine or tryptophan. A D gene is named only where the DNA matches it firmly. Clone size, where shown, is once, few, many, or a class for clones that have expanded.

j_call: TRBJ2-1; d_call: .; v_call: TRBV5-1; clone_size: many; cdr3_aa: CASSLAFQGSSYNEQFF; cdr3_nt: TGCGCCAGCAGCTTGGCCTTTCAGGGAAGCTCCTACAATGAGCAGTTCTTC
j_call: TRBJ2-7; d_call: .; v_call: TRBV29-1; clone_size: .; cdr3_aa: CSVVWGEQYF; cdr3_nt: TGCAGCGTTGTCTGGGGCGAGCAGTACTTC
j_call: TRBJ2-2; d_call: .; v_call: TRBV7-2; clone_size: few; cdr3_aa: CASSPGSGTNTGELFF; cdr3_nt: TGTGCCAGCAGCCCGGGTAGCGGAACTAACACCGGGGAGCTGTTTTTT
j_call: TRBJ2-2; d_call: .; v_call: TRBV14; clone_size: .; cdr3_aa: CASSQEPRGELFF; cdr3_nt: TGTGCCAGCAGCCAAGAACCTCGGGGGGAGCTGTTTTTT
j_call: TRBJ2-3; d_call: .; v_call: TRBV20-1; clone_size: .; cdr3_aa: CSAGGERRTQYF; cdr3_nt: TGCAGTGCCGGGGGAGAGCGGCGGACGCAGTATTTT
j_call: TRBJ2-7; d_call: TRBD2; v_call: TRBV7-2; clone_size: .; cdr3_aa: CASSLGTSGIYEQYF; cdr3_nt: TGTGCCAGCAGCTTAGGGACTAGCGGCATCTACGAGCAGTACTTC
j_call: TRBJ2-3; d_call: TRBD2; v_call: TRBV11-2; clone_size: many; cdr3_aa: CASSLVGPSGRTTDTQYF; cdr3_nt: TGTGCCAGCAGCTTAGTCGGGCCTAGCGGTAGGACCACAGATACGCAGTATTTT
j_call: TRBJ1-5; d_call: .; v_call: TRBV3-1; clone_size: .; cdr3_aa: CASSRNTYEPQHF; cdr3_nt: TGTGCCAGCAGCCGAAACACATATGAACCCCAGCATTTT
j_call: TRBJ2-3; d_call: .; v_call: TRBV6-1; clone_size: .; cdr3_aa: CASSPRSGSTDTQYF; cdr3_nt: TGTGCCAGCAGTCCCCGCAGCGGTAGCACAGATACGCAGTATTTT
j_call: TRBJ1-3; d_call: TRBD1; v_call: TRBV11-2; clone_size: few; cdr3_aa: CASSIQGAAGNTIYF; cdr3_nt: TGTGCCAGCAGCATACAGGGGGCGGCTGGAAACACCATATATTTT
j_call: TRBJ2-2; d_call: .; v_call: TRBV5-4; clone_size: .; cdr3_aa: CATQPLFGQTLGGELFF; cdr3_nt: TGTGCCACCCAGCCCCTCTTCGGGCAGACCCTTGGGGGGGAGCTGTTTTTT
j_call: TRBJ2-2; d_call: .; v_call: TRBV3-1; clone_size: few; cdr3_aa: CASQPRANTGELFF; cdr3_nt: TGTGCCAGCCAGCCGCGGGCGAACACCGGGGAGCTGTTTTTT
j_call: TRBJ1-1; d_call: .; v_call: TRBV12-3/TRBV12-4; clone_size: .; cdr3_aa: CASSHGRANTEAFF; cdr3_nt: TGTGCCAGCAGCCACGGTAGGGCGAACACTGAAGCTTTCTTT
j_call: TRBJ2-1; d_call: .; v_call: TRBV5-1; clone_size: many; cdr3_aa: CASSLQGPGPINEQFF; cdr3_nt: TGCGCCAGCAGCCTACAGGGTCCAGGTCCCATCAATGAGCAGTTCTTC
j_call: TRBJ2-2; d_call: .; v_call: TRBV5-1; clone_size: .; cdr3_aa: CASSLTGGVTGELFF; cdr3_nt: TGCGCCAGCAGCTTGACAGGGGGGGTAACCGGGGAGCTGTTTTTT
j_call: TRBJ1-5; d_call: .; v_call: TRBV10-3; clone_size: .; cdr3_aa: CAISREGNQPQHF; cdr3_nt: TGTGCCATCAGTCGGGAGGGAAATCAGCCCCAGCATTTT
j_call: TRBJ2-1; d_call: .; v_call: TRBV28; clone_size: many; cdr3_aa: CAKASGTAYNEQFF; cdr3_nt: TGTGCCAAGGCGAGCGGGACAGCCTACAATGAGCAGTTCTTC
j_call: TRBJ2-5; d_call: TRBD2; v_call: TRBV10-3; clone_size: few; cdr3_aa: CAIKRAGGRGLAGGDETQYF; cdr3_nt: TGTGCCATCAAGAGGGCAGGGGGTAGAGGACTAGCGGGAGGAGACGAGACCCAGTACTTC
j_call: TRBJ2-2; d_call: .; v_call: TRBV6-5; clone_size: .; cdr3_aa: CASSYRPENTGELFF; cdr3_nt: TGTGCCAGCAGTTACCGGCCAGAGAACACCGGGGAGCTGTTTTTT
j_call: TRBJ2-7; d_call: .; v_call: TRBV5-1; clone_size: many; cdr3_aa: CASSLGGTETYEQYF; cdr3_nt: TGCGCCAGCAGCTTGGGTGGGACGGAAACCTACGAGCAGTACTTC
j_call: TRBJ1-4; d_call: .; v_call: TRBV6-1; clone_size: many; cdr3_aa: CASSRRQGEKLFF; cdr3_nt: TGTGCCAGCAGTAGGCGTCAGGGTGAAAAACTGTTTTTT
j_call: TRBJ2-5; d_call: TRBD2; v_call: TRBV28; clone_size: once; cdr3_aa: CASSLSGGAQYF; cdr3_nt: TGTGCCAGCAGTTTATCGGGAGGAGCCCAGTACTTC
j_call: TRBJ2-3; d_call: TRBD2; v_call: TRBV24-1; clone_size: many; cdr3_aa: CATLRPAGGETDTQYF; cdr3_nt: TGTGCCACCCTTAGACCAGCGGGAGGTGAGACAGATACGCAGTATTTT
j_call: TRBJ1-1; d_call: TRBD1; v_call: TRBV12-3/TRBV12-4; clone_size: .; cdr3_aa: CASIPTGKGEAFF; cdr3_nt: TGTGCCAGCATACCGACAGGGAAAGGTGAAGCTTTCTTT
j_call: TRBJ1-1; d_call: .; v_call: TRBV30; clone_size: .; cdr3_aa: CAWSGRGEAFF; cdr3_nt: TGTGCCTGGAGTGGGCGCGGTGAAGCTTTCTTT
j_call: TRBJ2-6; d_call: .; v_call: TRBV7-3; clone_size: few; cdr3_aa: CASSPYETGANVLTF; cdr3_nt: TGTGCCAGCAGCCCCTACGAGACTGGGGCCAACGTCCTGACTTTC
j_call: TRBJ2-7; d_call: TRBD2; v_call: TRBV14; clone_size: few; cdr3_aa: CASSRTGGRPYEQYF; cdr3_nt: TGTGCCAGCAGCCGAACGGGAGGCAGGCCCTACGAGCAGTACTTC
j_call: TRBJ2-7; d_call: .; v_call: TRBV6-5; clone_size: many; cdr3_aa: CASSYSGSSYEQYF; cdr3_nt: TGTGCCAGCAGTTACTCGGGGAGCTCCTACGAGCAGTACTTC
j_call: TRBJ2-1; d_call: TRBD2; v_call: TRBV12-3/TRBV12-4; clone_size: few; cdr3_aa: CASSGASGGARFF; cdr3_nt: TGTGCCAGCAGTGGGGCTAGCGGGGGGGCGAGGTTCTTC
j_call: TRBJ2-3; d_call: TRBD1; v_call: TRBV5-1; clone_size: once; cdr3_aa: CASSLGWTGGSADTQYF; cdr3_nt: TGCGCCAGCAGCTTGGGGTGGACAGGGGGAAGTGCAGATACGCAGTATTTT
j_call: TRBJ1-1; d_call: TRBD1; v_call: TRBV28; clone_size: .; cdr3_aa: CASSLETGGDAEAFF; cdr3_nt: TGTGCCAGCAGTCTTGAGACAGGGGGGGACGCTGAAGCTTTCTTT
j_call: TRBJ2-6; d_call: TRBD1; v_call: TRBV27; clone_size: few; cdr3_aa: CASSPTGASGANVLTF; cdr3_nt: TGTGCCAGCAGCCCTACAGGGGCCTCTGGGGCCAACGTCCTGACTTTC
j_call: TRBJ1-3; d_call: TRBD1; v_call: TRBV29-1; clone_size: many; cdr3_aa: CSVEGRDRGSGNTIYF; cdr3_nt: TGCAGCGTTGAGGGTCGGGACAGGGGCTCTGGAAACACCATATATTTT
j_call: TRBJ1-2; d_call: .; v_call: TRBV27; clone_size: .; cdr3_aa: CASSLNSYYGYTF; cdr3_nt: TGTGCCAGCAGTTTGAACAGCTACTATGGCTACACCTTC
j_call: TRBJ2-2; d_call: .; v_call: TRBV13; clone_size: .; cdr3_aa: CASSLVGKLVGELFF; cdr3_nt: TGTGCCAGCAGCTTAGTCGGGAAACTCGTCGGGGAGCTGTTTTTT
j_call: TRBJ2-1; d_call: .; v_call: TRBV7-2; clone_size: many; cdr3_aa: CASSRTPGLYNEQFF; cdr3_nt: TGTGCCAGCAGCCGAACTCCTGGCCTCTACAATGAGCAGTTCTTC
j_call: TRBJ1-5; d_call: .; v_call: TRBV6-5; clone_size: many; cdr3_aa: CASRESSNQPQHF; cdr3_nt: TGTGCCAGCAGGGAGAGCAGCAATCAGCCCCAGCATTTT
j_call: TRBJ2-3; d_call: .; v_call: TRBV10-3; clone_size: few; cdr3_aa: CAIRRGGANTDTQYF; cdr3_nt: TGTGCCATCAGGCGCGGAGGCGCGAACACAGATACGCAGTATTTT
j_call: TRBJ1-6; d_call: .; v_call: TRBV7-2; clone_size: many; cdr3_aa: CASSLLQGGLHF; cdr3_nt: TGTGCCAGCAGCTTACTTCAGGGAGGCCTCCACTTT
j_call: TRBJ2-3; d_call: TRBD2; v_call: TRBV6-2/TRBV6-3; clone_size: .; cdr3_aa: CASSRTRGYTDTQYF; cdr3_nt: TGTGCCAGCAGTCGGACTAGGGGCTACACAGATACGCAGTATTTT
j_call: TRBJ2-5; d_call: .; v_call: TRBV6-1; clone_size: .; cdr3_aa: CASNPSRGGETQYF; cdr3_nt: TGTGCCAGCAACCCCTCGAGGGGCGGGGAGACCCAGTACTTC
j_call: TRBJ1-5; d_call: .; v_call: TRBV28; clone_size: .; cdr3_aa: CASSFPGGSNQPQHF; cdr3_nt: TGTGCCAGCAGTTTCCCTGGTGGAAGCAATCAGCCCCAGCATTTT
j_call: TRBJ2-5; d_call: .; v_call: TRBV12-3/TRBV12-4; clone_size: many; cdr3_aa: CASTLGETQYF; cdr3_nt: TGTGCCAGCACTCTCGGAGAGACCCAGTACTTC
j_call: TRBJ2-5; d_call: TRBD1; v_call: TRBV18; clone_size: .; cdr3_aa: CASSAQGDETQYF; cdr3_nt: TGTGCCAGCTCAGCGCAGGGGGACGAGACCCAGTACTTC
j_call: TRBJ2-1; d_call: TRBD2; v_call: TRBV5-1; clone_size: few; cdr3_aa: CASSYLAGDYNEQFF; cdr3_nt: TGCGCCAGCAGCTACCTAGCGGGGGATTACAATGAGCAGTTCTTC
j_call: TRBJ1-1; d_call: .; v_call: TRBV20-1; clone_size: .; cdr3_aa: CSADTTENTEAFF; cdr3_nt: TGCAGTGCTGATACCACGGAGAACACTGAAGCTTTCTTT
j_call: TRBJ2-1; d_call: TRBD1; v_call: TRBV5-5; clone_size: many; cdr3_aa: CASSLRVQGSNEQFF; cdr3_nt: TGTGCCAGCAGCTTACGTGTACAGGGGTCCAATGAGCAGTTCTTC
j_call: TRBJ2-7; d_call: TRBD2; v_call: TRBV20-1; clone_size: few; cdr3_aa: CSARTGTRSEQYF; cdr3_nt: TGCAGTGCTAGGACCGGGACTAGAAGCGAGCAGTACTTC
j_call: TRBJ1-1; d_call: TRBD1; v_call: TRBV12-3/TRBV12-4; clone_size: .; cdr3_aa: CASSGRDRGAGPEAFF; cdr3_nt: TGTGCCAGCAGTGGCCGGGACAGGGGTGCTGGGCCTGAAGCTTTCTTT
j_call: TRBJ2-7; d_call: .; v_call: TRBV30; clone_size: .; cdr3_aa: CAWSIGYEQYF; cdr3_nt: TGTGCCTGGAGTATAGGCTACGAGCAGTACTTC
j_call: TRBJ1-3; d_call: .; v_call: TRBV18; clone_size: .; cdr3_aa: CASSPLGISGNTIYF; cdr3_nt: TGTGCCAGCTCACCCCTGGGAATTTCTGGAAACACCATATATTTT
j_call: TRBJ2-1; d_call: TRBD1; v_call: TRBV9; clone_size: many; cdr3_aa: CASGWGQGINEQFF; cdr3_nt: TGTGCCAGTGGCTGGGGACAGGGGATTAATGAGCAGTTCTTC
j_call: TRBJ1-4; d_call: TRBD1; v_call: TRBV28; clone_size: few; cdr3_aa: CASRPGQGGEKLFF; cdr3_nt: TGTGCCAGCAGACCGGGACAGGGTGGCGAAAAACTGTTTTTT
j_call: TRBJ2-1; d_call: .; v_call: TRBV5-1; clone_size: .; cdr3_aa: CASSLWAANNNEQFF; cdr3_nt: TGCGCCAGCAGCTTGTGGGCAGCTAATAACAATGAGCAGTTCTTC
j_call: TRBJ1-4; d_call: .; v_call: TRBV11-3; clone_size: .; cdr3_aa: CASSSDGGDEKLFF; cdr3_nt: TGTGCCAGCAGCTCGGACGGAGGGGATGAAAAACTGTTTTTT
j_call: TRBJ1-4; d_call: TRBD1; v_call: TRBV2; clone_size: few; cdr3_aa: CASRGQGTGNEKLFF; cdr3_nt: TGTGCCAGCCGAGGACAGGGGACGGGTAATGAAAAACTGTTTTTT
j_call: TRBJ2-3; d_call: .; v_call: TRBV12-3/TRBV12-4; clone_size: .; cdr3_aa: CASSSGGGLTDTQYF; cdr3_nt: TGTGCCAGCAGTTCGGGGGGCGGCCTCACAGATACGCAGTATTTT
j_call: TRBJ2-5; d_call: TRBD1; v_call: TRBV20-1; clone_size: few; cdr3_aa: CSAERDRGKETQYF; cdr3_nt: TGCAGTGCTGAACGGGACAGGGGAAAAGAGACCCAGTACTTC
j_call: TRBJ2-7; d_call: TRBD2; v_call: TRBV27; clone_size: .; cdr3_aa: CATIRTSGTYEQYF; cdr3_nt: TGTGCCACAATTAGGACTAGCGGAACCTACGAGCAGTACTTC